This TCR beta chain was found in a study of T cells after yellow fever vaccination. This CDR3 is built from 17 residues. Germline-derived CDR1 and CDR2 are SGHTA and FQGNSA. The V gene end was trimmed by 5 bases and the J gene end by 4 bases; junction bases not matched to a gene: 14. Study results and caveats: Reappearance after the booster was seen for most primary-vaccination clones, at 95% to 96% CD4 and roughly 90% CD8.

TCRdb re-derived calls from the 5' RACE reads in MiXCR, one entry per CDR3 protein. The sample yields some 420,000 distinct CDR3 sequences, around a sixth seen once. In this sample, this clonotype turned up a few times. Its specificity is not known. This sequence was found in a man aged 18-30 years who received the YFV17D yellow fever vaccine. Material: PBMCs, obtained before the yellow fever booster vaccination. The chain uses TRBV7-2 and TRBJ1-1, with TRBD1 identical over 9 bases. The CDR3 here is CASSVTGTGIRSTEAFF. The CDR3 region has the DNA TGTGCCAGCAGCGTAACCGGGACAGGGATTCGGAGCACTGAAGCTTTCTTT.